This passage covers 14 T cell receptor beta chains from one sample sequenced in a study of T cell changes during pregnancy in multiple sclerosis. TCRdb's table, derived via immunoSEQ multiplex PCR, lists solely in-frame clones and lacks some. This table has about 11,000 clones, 85% to 95% appearing once. The sample here was CD4+ T cells from peripheral blood mononuclear cells, taken before pregnancy. Receptors originate from a female donor with multiple sclerosis, enrolled in a pregnancy study.

The gene calls are TRBV6-6 and TRBJ1-2; 9 nucleotides match TRBD1. The germline gives CDR1 MNHNY, CDR2 SVGAGI (reference sequence). This CDR3 region has 14 residues. The junction had 10 bases not matched to a gene; V was cut back by 7 bases and J by 7 bases. This chain's CDR3 is CASTLTGGLGGYTF. CDR3 sequence (DNA): TGTGCCAGCACCTTGACAGGGGGGCTCGGTGGCTACACCTTC.

In regard to this clone: The germline gene is not matched at one end of the junction; a read error may be the cause. This rearrangement joins TRBV5-4 to TRBJ2-4, with 7 bases identical to TRBD1. CDR1 is SGHNT and CDR2 is YYREEE in the germline V gene (reference sequence). The CDR3 is 17 residues long. CDR3 DNA: TGTGCCAGCACCTTGAGCCCCCGGGACAGTTCGCAGGGCATTCAGTACTTC. This sequence encodes CASTLSPRDSSQGIQYF.

The V gene is TRBV15, the J gene TRBJ1-3; 7 nucleotides align to TRBD1. CDR3 length equals 15 residues. With 7 bases clipped from V and 6 bases from J, the junction kept 12 bases outside the gene matches. Germline CDR1 is LNHNV and CDR2 is YYDKDF (reference sequence). The chain's CDR3 is CATTSTGKTLNTIYF. The CDR3 region has the DNA TGTGCCACCACCTCGACAGGGAAGACCTTAAACACCATATATTTT.

The rearrangement links TRBV21-1 to TRBJ2-4; the D call in the table, TRBD1, was not verified against the DNA. TRBV21-1 is shown as a pseudogene. CDR3 length: 17 residues. CDR3 nucleotide sequence: TGTGCCAGCAGCAATATCAGGGCCTTGGGAGCCAAAAACATTCAGTACTTC. It yields the protein CASSNIRALGAKNIQYF.

The CDR3 DNA is TGTGCCAGCAGCTACAATACGCGGGGGGGGCAGATTGAGACCCAGTACTTC. Encoded protein: CASSYNTRGGQIETQYF. The J gene is TRBJ2-5, the V gene TRBV7-9; 9 nucleotides agree with TRBD2. Germline V lookup: CDR1 SEHNR, CDR2 FQNEAQ (reference sequence). This CDR3 spans 17 amino acids. After removal of 4 bases from V and 5 bases from J, the junction contained 14 bases not matched to a gene.

Concerning this clone: Because it lacks the conserved phenylalanine or tryptophan at the end, this CDR3 is likely a read error. V and J are TRBV19 and TRBJ2-7; 9 bases are shared with TRBD1. V trimming: 7 bases; J trimming: 6 bases; junction bases outside the gene matches: 16. The CDR3 consists of 16 residues. Germline CDR1 LNHDA, CDR2 SQIVND (reference sequence). The CDR3 region is CASTGTGTGIPFEQYS. In DNA, the CDR3 is TGTGCCAGTACGGGCACCGGGACAGGGATTCCTTTCGAGCAGTACTCC.

The V gene is TRBV5-4, the J gene TRBJ2-1, with 12 bases fitting TRBD2. With V trimmed by 0 bases and J by 6 bases, 4 bases remained unmatched. The V gene's germline CDR1 is SGHNT and CDR2 YYREEE (reference sequence). The CDR3 is made up of 16 amino acids. For the CDR3, the DNA is TGTGCCAGCAGCTTGGCGCTAGCGGGGGGGCCCAATGAGCAGTTCTTC. This translates into CASSLALAGGPNEQFF.

J is TRBJ1-5 and V is TRBV5-1, with D unresolved. V lost 0 bases, J lost 5 bases, and 9 bases lay in between. Germline values: CDR1 SGHRS, CDR2 YFSETQ. This CDR3 contains 14 residues. The CDR3 here is CASSLGAGDQPQHF. In nucleotides, the CDR3 is TGCGCCAGCAGCTTGGGTGCCGGAGATCAGCCCCAGCATTTT.

This rearrangement joins TRBV29-1 to TRBJ2-2; TRBD1 agrees at 9 bases. With V trimmed by 3 bases and J by 3 bases, 8 bases remained unmatched. CDR3 size: 16 residues. Germline values: CDR1 SQVTM, CDR2 ANQGSEA. In DNA form, the CDR3 reads TGCAGCGTTGACGGGGACAGGGCCGGTGACACCGGGGAGCTGTTTTTT. Protein: CSVDGDRAGDTGELFF.

The CDR3: CASSEWGQGGEVEQFF. As DNA, the CDR3 is TGTGCCAGCAGTGAATGGGGACAGGGGGGGGAGGTTGAGCAGTTCTTC. The V call is TRBV25-1, the J call TRBJ2-1, with 11 bases identical to TRBD1. V trimming: 1 base; J trimming: 9 bases; junction bases outside the gene matches: 8. The germline CDR1 and CDR2 sequences are MGHDK and SYGVNS. The CDR3 is 16 amino acids.

This clone was counted a single time. This chain links TRBV7-9 with TRBJ2-7; 8 bases are a match to TRBD2. The CDR3 totals 16 residues. Germline CDR1 is SEHNR and CDR2 is FQNEAQ (reference sequence). Trimming took 5 bases from V and 2 from J; bases not matched to a gene: 11. CDR3 in amino acids: CASSGGGAGDPYEQYF. As DNA, the CDR3 is TGTGCCAGCAGCGGGGGGGGAGCGGGGGATCCCTACGAGCAGTACTTC.

The CDR3 sequence: CARSRNQDRGRYYEQYF. The CDR3 nucleotides are TGTGCCAGAAGCCGAAACCAAGACAGGGGACGATACTACGAGCAGTACTTC. The chain is built from TRBV7-5 and TRBJ2-7; the DNA was not used to check the table's D call, TRBD1. TRBV7-5 counts as a pseudogene. This CDR3 comprises 17 residues.

The chain links TRBV7-3 to TRBJ2-1; 8 bases match TRBD1. Germline V gene sequence: CDR1 SGHTA, CDR2 FQGTGA. The CDR3 length is 14 residues. Losses at the gene ends were 5 bases for V and 6 bases for J; bases not matched to a gene: 6. The chain's CDR3 is CASSAQGASNEQFF. CDR3 DNA sequence: TGTGCCAGCAGCGCCCAGGGGGCGTCCAATGAGCAGTTCTTC. The entire variable domain, with the rest obtained from reference TRBV7-3 and TRBJ2-1, is as follows: GAGVSQTPSNKVTEKGKYVELRCDPISGHTALYWYRQSLGQGPEFLIYFQGTGAADDSGLPNDRFFAVRPEGSVSTLKIQRTERGDSAVYLCASSAQGASNEQFFGPGTRLTVL.

The V and J genes are TRBV12-5 and TRBJ1-2, with 11 bases lining up with TRBD1. Germline lookup yields CDR1 LGHNT and CDR2 FRNRAP. The V segment lost 7 bases and the J segment 0 bases; nucleotides outside the gene matches: 4. The CDR3 length is 15 residues. CDR3 DNA: TGTGCTAGTGCCCCGGGACAGGGGGCTAACTATGGCTACACCTTC. It codes for CASAPGQGANYGYTF. Based on the CDR3 plus reference TRBV12-5 and TRBJ1-2, the full variable domain is DARVTQTPRHKVTEMGQEVTMRCQPILGHNTVFWYRQTMMQGLELLAYFRNRAPLDDSGMPKDRFSAEMPDATLATLKIQPSEPRDSAVYFCASAPGQGANYGYTFGSGTRLTVV.